The rows below give T cell receptor beta chains drawn from one sample of a study of blood T cell repertoires in COVID-19. Generated by immunoSEQ multiplex PCR, the TCRdb table keeps only in-frame clones and is missing some. There are fewer than 250,000 clones in the sample; approximately 90% occur only once, and roughly 12% lies in the top ten. Sample: peripheral blood. These receptors all stem from a man aged 45-60 years with COVID-19, enrolled during active disease. Each CDR3 is given with its conserved first and last residue. The D gene is left open where the match is weak. Not every row has a clone size; where given, it reads once, few, many or a size class.

D,size,J,V,DNA,CDR3
TRBD1,-,TRBJ2-2,TRBV9,TGTGCCAGCAGCGCCAACCAGGGGGTGATGAACACCGGGGAGCTGTTTTTT,CASSANQGVMNTGELFF
TRBD1,once,TRBJ1-1,TRBV3-1/TRBV3-2,TGTGCCACCAAGGACAGGAACGCTGAAGCTTTCTTT,CATKDRNAEAFF
-,-,TRBJ1-3,TRBV21-1,TGTGCCAGCAGCAAAGAGGGGACACAGCCCCATCCTGGAAACACCATATATTTT,CASSKEGTQPHPGNTIYF
TRBD2,-,TRBJ2-1,TRBV11-3,TGTGCCAGCAGCTTAGGGAAAGGACTAGCGAGTGGTGAGCAGTTCTTC,CASSLGKGLASGEQFF
TRBD2,-,TRBJ2-7,TRBV5-8,TGTGCCAGCAGCGATAGCGGGAGGGCCGGCGAGCAGTACTTC,CASSDSGRAGEQYF
-,-,TRBJ1-2,TRBV28,TGTGCCAGCACCCCGGGGGGCGGGAACTATGGCTACACCTTC,CASTPGGGNYGYTF
-,-,TRBJ1-6,TRBV3-1/TRBV3-2,TGTGCCAGCAGCCAAGACGCGCGCCGCTCACCCCTCCACTTT,CASSQDARRSPLHF
TRBD1,-,TRBJ1-6,TRBV7-2,TGTGCCAGCAGCCCTGGACAGGGGAGCAATTCACCCCTCCACTTT,CASSPGQGSNSPLHF
-,-,TRBJ2-2,TRBV19,TGTGCCAGTAGGCGGGGTGGCGGGGAGCTGTTTTTT,CASRRGGGELFF
TRBD1,-,TRBJ1-6,TRBV30,TGTGCCTGGAGTGAGGCAGACAGGGGGTATAATTCACCCCTCCACTTT,CAWSEADRGYNSPLHF
TRBD1,-,TRBJ2-7,TRBV24-1,TGTGCCACCAGTGAGAGGACAGGCGGAAGAACCTACGAGCAGTACTTC,CATSERTGGRTYEQYF
TRBD1,-,TRBJ1-1,TRBV19,TGTGCCAGTAGTCGGACAGGGGGGGTCACTGAAGCTTTCTTT,CASSRTGGVTEAFF
-,once,TRBJ2-5,TRBV29-1,TGCAGCGTTGTACCACAACAAGAGACCCAGTACTTC,CSVVPQQETQYF
-,-,TRBJ1-2,TRBV4-1,TGCGCCAGCAGCCGGATCGACCAGGATGGCTACACCTTC,CASSRIDQDGYTF
-,-,TRBJ1-1,TRBV28,TGTGCCAGCAGTTACTATCCGCAGGGGATCAAGACTGAAGCTTTCTTT,CASSYYPQGIKTEAFF
TRBD2,-,TRBJ2-1,TRBV5-1,TGCGCCAGCAGCTTACCCGGGACTAGCCTGTCTGAGCAGTTCTTC,CASSLPGTSLSEQFF
TRBD1,-,TRBJ2-1,TRBV19,TGTGCCAGTAGTTGGACAGGGGGCCGCTACAATGAGCAGTTCTTC,CASSWTGGRYNEQFF
TRBD1,-,TRBJ1-1,TRBV11-2,TGTGCCAGCAGTCGGAGGACAGGGATTGAAGCTTTCTTT,CASSRRTGIEAFF
TRBD1,once,TRBJ2-7,TRBV6-5,TGTGCCAGCAGTAATCTCGGGACAGGGGTCTACGAGCAGTACTTC,CASSNLGTGVYEQYF
TRBD1,-,TRBJ2-7,TRBV5-1,TGCGCCAGCAGCTTATCCGGGACAGGGGCCTACGAGCAGTACTTC,CASSLSGTGAYEQYF
-,few,TRBJ1-3,TRBV25-1,TGTGCCAGCAGTGTTCGGGATCCTGGAAACACCATATATTTT,CASSVRDPGNTIYF
TRBD2,-,TRBJ2-1,TRBV6-1,TGTGCCAGCAGTGAAATCAGTTCGAATTTGGGACTATATAACAATGAGCAGTTCTTC,CASSEISSNLGLYNNEQFF
TRBD2,-,TRBJ2-4,TRBV5-4,TGTGCCAGCAGCTCGGACGGGGGGGGCATTCAGTACTTC,CASSSDGGGIQYF
TRBD2,-,TRBJ2-2,TRBV9,TGTGCCAGCAGCCCCCGGACTAGCGGTAACACCGGGGAGCTGTTTTTT,CASSPRTSGNTGELFF
-,once,TRBJ1-5,TRBV3-1/TRBV3-2,TGTGCCAGCAGCCAAGATTGGGGGCCCCAGCCCCAGCATTTT,CASSQDWGPQPQHF
-,-,TRBJ1-4,TRBV6-5,TGTGCCAGCAGTTACCGACCAGGTGCAACTAATGAAAAACTGTTTTTT,CASSYRPGATNEKLFF
TRBD1,few,TRBJ1-6,TRBV5-6,TGTGCCAGCAGCTTGGGACAGGGAAATTCACCCCTCCACTTT,CASSLGQGNSPLHF
-,-,TRBJ2-1,TRBV25-1,TGTGCCAGCAGTACCCATGTGGGCAGAAGGGGGTGGAATGAGCAGTTCTTC,CASSTHVGRRGWNEQFF
-,-,TRBJ1-2,TRBV6-5,TGTGCCAGCACCTCGGACAAGTATGGCTACACCTTC,CASTSDKYGYTF
TRBD2,-,TRBJ2-1,TRBV25-1,TGTGCCAGCAGTACCCAAGGACTAGCGGTAGCCTACAATGAGCAGTTCTTC,CASSTQGLAVAYNEQFF
-,-,TRBJ1-6,TRBV5-1,TGCGCCAGCAGCTTATGGGGGCTTGGGGATTCACCCCTCCACTTT,CASSLWGLGDSPLHF
-,-,TRBJ1-1,TRBV28,TGTGCCAGCAGTTCACCATCAGGGGACACTGAAGCTTTCTTT,CASSSPSGDTEAFF
TRBD1,-,TRBJ2-3,TRBV18,TGTGCCAGCTCACCACAAGAACAGGGGCTTAGCACAGATACGCAGTATTTT,CASSPQEQGLSTDTQYF
-,-,TRBJ2-5,TRBV3-1/TRBV3-2,TGTGCCAGTACCCAGAGGGAAGAGACCCAGTACTTC,CASTQREETQYF
-,-,TRBJ2-2,TRBV19,TGTGCCAGTAGCAAGACACGAGAACCAGGGACCGGGGAGCTGTTTTTT,CASSKTREPGTGELFF
-,-,TRBJ1-1,TRBV6-5,TGTGCCAGCGGTCCTATTGACACTGAAGCTTTCTTT,CASGPIDTEAFF
-,-,TRBJ1-3,TRBV6-5,TGTGCCTCCCGGGGGGCGGGAAACACCATATATTTT,CASRGAGNTIYF
-,once,TRBJ1-2,TRBV30,TGTGCCTGGAGTGTACGTGGCAGGGGTGGCTATGGCTACACCTTC,CAWSVRGRGGYGYTF
-,-,TRBJ2-5,TRBV3-1/TRBV3-2,TGTGCCAGCAGCCTGGACCACAGGAGGGAGGAGACCCAGTACTTC,CASSLDHRREETQYF
TRBD1,once,TRBJ1-2,TRBV3-1/TRBV3-2,TGTGCCAGCAGCACAGGACAGGGGGCTACTTATGGCTACACCTTC,CASSTGQGATYGYTF
-,-,TRBJ2-1,TRBV27,TGTGCCAGCAGTTTCGGCAGGGGGGCTGAGCAGTTCTTC,CASSFGRGAEQFF
-,-,TRBJ2-3,TRBV7-3,TGTGCCAGCAGCTCTGGCCCCACAGATACGCAGTATTTT,CASSSGPTDTQYF
-,-,TRBJ2-5,TRBV6-1,TGTGCCAGCAGTGCCAAGTGGGGAGCGGGTGAAGAGACCCAGTACTTC,CASSAKWGAGEETQYF
TRBD2,-,TRBJ2-7,TRBV12-3/TRBV12-4,TGTGCCAGCAGTAGCGGGAGTCCCTACGAGCAGTACTTC,CASSSGSPYEQYF
TRBD1,-,TRBJ1-2,TRBV18,TGTGCCAGCTCACTACCGACAGGGGGAGGCTACACCTTC,CASSLPTGGGYTF
TRBD1,-,TRBJ1-1,TRBV15,TGTGCCACCAGCACCGGCCGGGACAGTCTGGCTGAAGCTTTCTTT,CATSTGRDSLAEAFF
-,-,TRBJ2-3,TRBV19,TGTGCCAGTAGTATTGGGCAGTTATTCGCAGATACGCAGTATTTT,CASSIGQLFADTQYF
TRBD2,-,TRBJ2-3,TRBV19,TGTGCCACTGGGACTAGCCCGATCAATGGGGATACGCAGTATTTT,CATGTSPINGDTQYF
-,-,TRBJ2-5,TRBV6-5,TGTGCCAGCATTTTCCACAGGACCCAAGAGACCCAGTACTTC,CASIFHRTQETQYF
-,-,TRBJ2-5,TRBV7-2,TGTGCCAGCAGCTTAGTGTTTAGCTCCCAAGAGACCCAGTACTTC,CASSLVFSSQETQYF
-,-,TRBJ2-3,TRBV21-1,TGTGCCAGCAGCAAAGCGCTCGGGCTAGCGGGGGACGGGGATACGCAGTATTTT,CASSKALGLAGDGDTQYF
-,-,TRBJ1-5,TRBV6-2/TRBV6-3,TGTGCCAGCAGTTCGGGTTCAAGAGGGAATCAGCCCCAGCATTTT,CASSSGSRGNQPQHF
-,-,TRBJ1-2,TRBV30,TGTGCCTGGAGCTCAACAGAGACTAACTATGGCTACACCTTC,CAWSSTETNYGYTF
-,-,TRBJ2-7,TRBV6-5,TGTGCCAGCAGTTACCTCGCCGAGGGCTTCTCCTACGAGCAGTACTTC,CASSYLAEGFSYEQYF
-,-,TRBJ1-6,TRBV7-2,TGTGCCAGCAGCACCGAGGGTTCGCGGGCTAATTCACCCCTCCACTTT,CASSTEGSRANSPLHF
-,-,TRBJ2-1,TRBV27,TGTGCCAGCAGTTTTCCGGGAGTAGGGAATGAGCAGTTCTTC,CASSFPGVGNEQFF
TRBD2,-,TRBJ2-1,TRBV5-1,TGCGCCAGCAGCACGGGACTAGTTTTCAATGAGCAGTTCTTC,CASSTGLVFNEQFF
TRBD1,-,TRBJ2-5,TRBV5-4,TGTGCCAGCAGCTTCGGGACAGGGATCGGGGAGACCCAGTACTTC,CASSFGTGIGETQYF
-,-,TRBJ1-3,TRBV5-4,TGTGCCAGCAGCCTCGAAGGGGCCTCTGGAAACACCATATATTTT,CASSLEGASGNTIYF
-,-,TRBJ1-4,TRBV5-5,TGTGCCAGCAGCTTGGGTCAGGGGCAGAGGAATGAAAAACTGTTTTTT,CASSLGQGQRNEKLFF